This TCR beta chain was recorded in a study of blood T cells in healthy people across ages. Study-wide results and limits: As age increased, TCR beta diversity per million T cells fell in a roughly linear fashion.

CDR1 is LGHNA and CDR2 is YNFKEQ in the germline V gene. This CDR3 is 17 amino acids long. V was shortened by 4 bases and J by 1 base, with 14 bases between the two germline ends. Only a few counts were recorded for this clonotype. The antigen is unknown. Isolation yielded PBMCs, at least 6.5 million per sample, in every case. Then a second PCR, running about 7 to 11 cycles, was carried out with a sample-barcoded 5' primer and a J-beta primer mix. Each cDNA molecule was tagged by a template-switch adaptor with 12 random nucleotides. From the 5' RACE reads, TCRdb called clonotypes with MiXCR, one entry per CDR3 protein. Of just over 1 million distinct CDR3 sequences in the sample, 40% to 45% were seen once.

The genes are TRBV4-2 and TRBJ2-6; a possible D gene is TRBD1 (6 bases). The TCR sequence derives from an older woman in good health. Specimen: blood. The CDR3 nucleotides are TGTGCCAGCAGCCCACAGGGTAGAGCTTCTGGGGCCAACGTCCTGACTTTC. Its protein product is CASSPQGRASGANVLTF.